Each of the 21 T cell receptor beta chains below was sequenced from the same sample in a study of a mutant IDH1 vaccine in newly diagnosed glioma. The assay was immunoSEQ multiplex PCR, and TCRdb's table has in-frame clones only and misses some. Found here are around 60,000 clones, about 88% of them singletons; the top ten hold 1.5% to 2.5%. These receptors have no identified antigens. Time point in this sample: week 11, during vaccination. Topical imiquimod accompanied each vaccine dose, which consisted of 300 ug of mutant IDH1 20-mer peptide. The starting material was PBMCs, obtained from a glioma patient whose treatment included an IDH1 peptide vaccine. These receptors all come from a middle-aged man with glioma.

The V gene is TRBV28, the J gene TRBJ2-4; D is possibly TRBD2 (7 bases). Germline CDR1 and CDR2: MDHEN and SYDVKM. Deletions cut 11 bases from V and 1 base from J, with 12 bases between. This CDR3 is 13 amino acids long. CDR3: CAAKGGAKNIQYF. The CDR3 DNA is TGTGCCGCCAAGGGGGGGGCCAAAAACATTCAGTACTTC.

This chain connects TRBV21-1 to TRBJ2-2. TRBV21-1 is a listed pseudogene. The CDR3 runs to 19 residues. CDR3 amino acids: CASTRQVAGRPKNTGELFF. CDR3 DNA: TGTGCCAGCACCCGGCAAGTGGCCGGTCGCCCTAAGAACACCGGGGAGCTGTTTTTT.

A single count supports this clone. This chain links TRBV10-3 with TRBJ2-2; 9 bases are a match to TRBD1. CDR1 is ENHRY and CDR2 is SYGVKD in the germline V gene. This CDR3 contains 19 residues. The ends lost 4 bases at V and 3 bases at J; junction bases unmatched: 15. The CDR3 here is CAISVGMGTGRKDTGELFF. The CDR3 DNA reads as TGTGCCATCAGTGTAGGAATGGGGACAGGGAGAAAAGACACCGGGGAGCTGTTTTTT.

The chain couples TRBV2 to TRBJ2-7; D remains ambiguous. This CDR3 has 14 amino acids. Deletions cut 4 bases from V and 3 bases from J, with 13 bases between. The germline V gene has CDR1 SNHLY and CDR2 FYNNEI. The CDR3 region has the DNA TGTGCCAGCAGTGCGGGCCCACATCTCTACGAGCAGTACTTC. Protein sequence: CASSAGPHLYEQYF.

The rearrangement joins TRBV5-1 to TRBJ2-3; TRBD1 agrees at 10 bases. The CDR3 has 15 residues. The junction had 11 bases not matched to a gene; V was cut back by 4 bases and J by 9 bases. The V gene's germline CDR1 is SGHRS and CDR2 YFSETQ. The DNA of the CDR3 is TGCGCCAGCAGCGCAGGACAGGGGGAGGCAGGGACGCAGTATTTT. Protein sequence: CASSAGQGEAGTQYF.

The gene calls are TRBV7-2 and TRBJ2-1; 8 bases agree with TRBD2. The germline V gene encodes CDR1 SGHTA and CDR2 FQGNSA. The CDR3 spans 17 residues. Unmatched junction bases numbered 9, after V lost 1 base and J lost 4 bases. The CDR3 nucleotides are TGTGCCAGCAGCTTAGGCTGGGGACTAGTGAGTTACAATGAGCAGTTCTTC. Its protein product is CASSLGWGLVSYNEQFF.

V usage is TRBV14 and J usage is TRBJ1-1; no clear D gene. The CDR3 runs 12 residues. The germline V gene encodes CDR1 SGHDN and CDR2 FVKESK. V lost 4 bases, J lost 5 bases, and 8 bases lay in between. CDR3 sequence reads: CASSPIRTEAFF. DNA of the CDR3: TGTGCCAGCAGCCCTATAAGGACTGAAGCTTTCTTT.

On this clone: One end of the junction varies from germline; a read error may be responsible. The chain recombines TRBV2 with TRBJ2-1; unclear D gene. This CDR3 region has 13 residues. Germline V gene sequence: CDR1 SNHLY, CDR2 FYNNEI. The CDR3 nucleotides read TGTGCCAGCAGAGAGGACCACTACAATGGGCAGTTCTTC. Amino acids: CASREDHYNGQFF.

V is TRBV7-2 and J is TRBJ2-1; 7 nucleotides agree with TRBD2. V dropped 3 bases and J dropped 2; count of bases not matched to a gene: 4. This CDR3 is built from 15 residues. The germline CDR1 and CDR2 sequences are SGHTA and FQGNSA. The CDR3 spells CASSFSGSTYNEQFF. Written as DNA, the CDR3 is TGTGCCAGCAGCTTTAGCGGGTCCACCTACAATGAGCAGTTCTTC.

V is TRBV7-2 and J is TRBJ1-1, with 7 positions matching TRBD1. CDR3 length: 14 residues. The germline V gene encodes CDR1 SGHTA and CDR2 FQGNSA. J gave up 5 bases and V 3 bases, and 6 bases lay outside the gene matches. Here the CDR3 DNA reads TGTGCCAGCAGCTTTACAGGGGCGGGTACTGAAGCTTTCTTT. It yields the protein CASSFTGAGTEAFF.

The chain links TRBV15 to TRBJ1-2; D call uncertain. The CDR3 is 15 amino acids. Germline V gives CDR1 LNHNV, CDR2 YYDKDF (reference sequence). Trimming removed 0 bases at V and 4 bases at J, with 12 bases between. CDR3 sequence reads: CATSREEGTFYGYTF. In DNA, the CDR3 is TGTGCCACCAGCAGAGAAGAGGGAACCTTCTATGGCTACACCTTC.

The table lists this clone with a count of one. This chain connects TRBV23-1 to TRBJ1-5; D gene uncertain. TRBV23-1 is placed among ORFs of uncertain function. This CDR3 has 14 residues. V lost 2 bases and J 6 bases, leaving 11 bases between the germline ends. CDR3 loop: CASSQGVRGQPQHF. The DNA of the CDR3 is TGCGCCAGCAGTCAAGGAGTGAGAGGTCAGCCCCAGCATTTT.

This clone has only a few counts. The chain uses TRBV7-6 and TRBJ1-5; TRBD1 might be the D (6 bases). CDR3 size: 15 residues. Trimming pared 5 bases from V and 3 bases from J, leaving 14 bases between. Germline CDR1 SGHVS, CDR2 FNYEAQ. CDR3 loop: CASSLDGQHNQPQHF. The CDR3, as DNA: TGTGCCAGCAGCCTAGATGGACAGCACAATCAGCCCCAGCATTTT.

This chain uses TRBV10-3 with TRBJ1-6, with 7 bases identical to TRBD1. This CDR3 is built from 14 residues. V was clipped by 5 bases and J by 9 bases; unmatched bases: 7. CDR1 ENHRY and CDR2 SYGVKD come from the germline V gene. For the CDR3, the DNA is TGTGCCATCAGTTATGGACAGGAAACTTCACCCCTCCACTTT. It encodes CAISYGQETSPLHF.

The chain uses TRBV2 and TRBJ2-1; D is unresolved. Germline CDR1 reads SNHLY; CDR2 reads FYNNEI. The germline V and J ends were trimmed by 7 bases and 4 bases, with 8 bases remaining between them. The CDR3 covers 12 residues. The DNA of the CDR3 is TGTGCCAGCATCGCTGGGTACAATGAGCAGTTCTTC. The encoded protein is CASIAGYNEQFF.

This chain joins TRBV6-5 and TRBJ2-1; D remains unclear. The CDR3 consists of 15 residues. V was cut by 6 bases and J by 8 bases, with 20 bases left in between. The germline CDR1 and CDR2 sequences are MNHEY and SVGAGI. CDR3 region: CASSQRTGADHEQFF. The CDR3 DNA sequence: TGTGCCAGCAGCCAAAGGACCGGAGCTGACCATGAGCAGTTCTTC.

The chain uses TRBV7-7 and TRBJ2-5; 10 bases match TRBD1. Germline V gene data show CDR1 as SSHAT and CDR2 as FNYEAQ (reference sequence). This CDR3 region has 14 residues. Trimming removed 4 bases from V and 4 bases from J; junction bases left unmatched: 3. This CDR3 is CASSSTGGGETQYF. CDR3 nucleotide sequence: TGTGCCAGCAGCTCGACAGGGGGCGGAGAGACCCAGTACTTC.

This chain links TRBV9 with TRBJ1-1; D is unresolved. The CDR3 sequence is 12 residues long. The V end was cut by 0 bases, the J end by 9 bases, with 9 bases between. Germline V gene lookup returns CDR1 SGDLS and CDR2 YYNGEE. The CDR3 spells CASSVDGYKAFF. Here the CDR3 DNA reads TGTGCCAGCAGCGTAGATGGGTATAAAGCTTTCTTT.

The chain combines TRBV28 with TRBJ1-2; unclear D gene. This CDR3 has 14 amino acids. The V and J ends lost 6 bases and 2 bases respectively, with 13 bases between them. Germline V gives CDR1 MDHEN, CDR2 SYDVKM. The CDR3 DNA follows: TGTGCCAGCAGACCCTCCGGAAGAAACTATGGCTACACCTTC. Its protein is CASRPSGRNYGYTF.

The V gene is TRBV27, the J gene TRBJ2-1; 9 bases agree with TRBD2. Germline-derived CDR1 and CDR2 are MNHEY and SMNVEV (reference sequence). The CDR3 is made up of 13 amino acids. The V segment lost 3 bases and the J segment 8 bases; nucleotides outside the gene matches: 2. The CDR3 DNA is TGTGCCAGCAGTTTTGCGGGGGGGGATGAGCAGTTCTTC. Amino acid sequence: CASSFAGGDEQFF.

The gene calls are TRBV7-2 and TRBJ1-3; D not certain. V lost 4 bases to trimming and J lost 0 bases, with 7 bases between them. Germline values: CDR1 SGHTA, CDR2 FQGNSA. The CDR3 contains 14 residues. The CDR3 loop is CASSSSISGNTIYF. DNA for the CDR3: TGTGCCAGCAGCTCTTCAATCTCTGGAAACACCATATATTTT.